These T cell receptor beta chains were read from a single sample in a study of beta chain features in type 1 diabetes. The data were produced by immunoSEQ multiplex PCR, yet TCRdb's version contains in-frame clones alone and is incomplete. The sample lists 200,000 to 300,000 clones; 27% were seen once. Sequencing was performed on central memory CD4+ T cells from blood. Source of these receptors: a man aged 30 to 45 in good health. The conserved cysteine and the conserved F or W are not part of the CDR3 here. Size is omitted from some rows. Given values are once, few, many or a class for expanded clones.

j_call v_call clone_size cdr3_aa
TRBJ2-1 TRBV29-1 - SGGTGGIGEQF
TRBJ2-3 TRBV10-3 few AIGASGTDTQY
TRBJ2-7 TRBV5-6 - ASSLSGTLYEQY
TRBJ2-7 TRBV29-1 - SVENRHYEQY
TRBJ2-1 TRBV6-1 - ASSGLAGGSYNEQF
TRBJ2-7 TRBV7-6 few ASSINPREQY
TRBJ2-7 TRBV30 many AWRPGGPFYEQY
TRBJ1-2 TRBV4-3 many ASSQEGTGYDYGYT
TRBJ2-5 TRBV5-1 - ASSLGQRSGETQY
TRBJ1-5 TRBV5-4 few ASSLAPNSNQPQH
TRBJ2-2 TRBV29-1 - SGRAAGELF
TRBJ2-1 TRBV5-4 - ASSRRAENNEQF
TRBJ2-5 TRBV18 - ASSPRMQETQY
TRBJ2-1 TRBV29-1 - SVERAGSNEQF
TRBJ1-2 TRBV6-5 - ASSGGRGDYGYT
TRBJ1-1 TRBV30 few AWSEAGKNTEAF
TRBJ2-5 TRBV5-4 many ASSRPAGGQETQY
TRBJ1-1 TRBV29-1 few TALEGTGVANTEAF
TRBJ1-1 TRBV29-1 few SVDRDDTEAF
TRBJ2-1 TRBV21-1 - ASSKALRISAGREYNEQF
TRBJ2-7 TRBV20-1 - SASRDLEQY
TRBJ2-3 TRBV7-2 - ASSLGFRTDTQY
TRBJ2-1 TRBV6-5 few ASRAGGSYNEQF
TRBJ2-1 TRBV6-1 - ASSGTRLNEQF
TRBJ1-2 TRBV30 - AWTKGDAGGYT
TRBJ1-1 TRBV20-1 - SAPGAGAF
TRBJ2-5 TRBV30 once AWSPGTSGGAETQY
TRBJ2-5 TRBV10-3 - AISESNSRETQY
TRBJ2-2 TRBV10-3 - AISGDRVTTGELF
TRBJ1-2 TRBV30 few AWSDTSTGYT
TRBJ2-3 TRBV2 few ASQRAGVADTQY
TRBJ1-4 TRBV30 few AWSLTGGREKLF
TRBJ1-4 TRBV6-5 - ASSFSGHPEKLF